One sample yielded the 5 T cell receptor beta chains listed below, sequenced in a study of tumor-infiltrating lymphocytes in primary liver carcinoma. A primer matching the constant region was used to make TCR beta cDNA from around 460 ng of total RNA. Generation of the TCR beta libraries relied on three nested multiplex PCR rounds using slightly modified ARM-PCR. It was with TRBV1-TRBV30 forward primers and a C-beta reverse primer that the first two PCR rounds were run, at 10 cycles each. Via MiXCR, TCRdb re-called the multiplex PCR reads, giving one row per CDR3 protein. In the table there are fewer than 200,000 distinct CDR3 sequences, about 82% of which are singletons. Unsorted bulk tissue, roughly 19-33 mg of it, served as the source for co-extraction of RNA and DNA. Sequences were obtained from tumor tissue from primary liver carcinoma. These receptors originate from a man aged 35-49 years with primary liver carcinoma and hepatitis B virus infection.

Comment on this clonotype: With a much larger clone just one base away, this may be a read error. The V gene is TRBV28, the J gene TRBJ2-7, with D possibly TRBD2 on 7 matching bases. This CDR3 comprises 14 residues. Trimming removed 3 bases at V and 2 bases at J, with 11 bases between. Germline CDR1 and CDR2: MDHEN and SYDVKM. The CDR3 DNA follows: TGTGCCAGCAGTTTCCTAGGGGGGGCCTACGAGCAGTACTTC. Translated: CASSFLGGAYEQYF.

The sample holds a few counts of this clonotype. This sequence may be a read error, since a much larger clone differs from it by one base. CDR3 sequence reads: CASREGLAGGLSTGELFF. CDR3 nucleotide sequence: TGTGCCAGCAGGGAGGGACTAGCGGGAGGGCTCAGCACCGGGGAGCTGTTTTTT. The chain employs TRBV6-1 and TRBJ2-2; TRBD2 aligns across 16 bases. Germline CDR1 and CDR2: MNHNS and SASEGT. The CDR3 sequence is 18 residues long. Trimming at V came to 6 bases and at J to 4 bases, leaving 8 bases not matched to a gene.

Regarding this clonotype: The junction differs from germline at one of its ends, possibly a read error. V is TRBV14 and J is TRBJ2-1; TRBD2 agrees at 8 bases. Germline V gene sequence: CDR1 SGHDN, CDR2 FVKESK. The CDR3 length is 16 residues. CDR3 DNA: TGTGTCAGCAGTGCCGTAGCGGGATTGGTAAACAATGTGCAGTTCTTC. Its translation is CVSSAVAGLVNNVQFF.

As to this clonotype: This clone may be a read error of a much larger clone one base away. It is likely a read error, because the conserved phenylalanine at the end of the CDR3 is missing. The chain couples TRBV28 to TRBJ2-7; a possible D gene is TRBD2 (5 bases). CDR1 is MDHEN, CDR2 SYDVKM, per germline. Trimming left V 10 bases short and J 6 bases short, with 10 bases between. The CDR3 is 10 residues long. The CDR3 here is CATVEGEQYL. CDR3 in DNA: TGTGCCACCGTTGAGGGCGAGCAGTACCTC.

About this clonotype itself: Relative to the germline gene, one junction end is altered; a read error may explain this. The DNA of the CDR3 is TGTGCTATCAGTGATCACCAGAATACTGAAGTTTTCTTT. Amino acids: CAISDHQNTEVFF. This chain uses TRBV10-3 with TRBJ1-1; D ambiguous. This CDR3 is 13 amino acids long. CDR1 is ENHRY and CDR2 is SYGVKD in the germline V gene.